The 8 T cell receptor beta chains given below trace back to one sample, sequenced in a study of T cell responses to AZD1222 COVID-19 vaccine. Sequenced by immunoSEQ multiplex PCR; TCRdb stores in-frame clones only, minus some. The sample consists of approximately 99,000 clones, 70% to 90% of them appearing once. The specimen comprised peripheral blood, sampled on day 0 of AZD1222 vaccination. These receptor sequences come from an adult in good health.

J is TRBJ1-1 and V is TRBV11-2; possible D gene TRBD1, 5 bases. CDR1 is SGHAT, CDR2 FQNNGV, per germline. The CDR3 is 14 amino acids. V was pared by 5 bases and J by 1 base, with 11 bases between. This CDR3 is CASSLRDGNTEAFF. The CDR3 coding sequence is TGTGCCAGCAGCCTCCGGGACGGGAACACTGAAGCTTTCTTT.

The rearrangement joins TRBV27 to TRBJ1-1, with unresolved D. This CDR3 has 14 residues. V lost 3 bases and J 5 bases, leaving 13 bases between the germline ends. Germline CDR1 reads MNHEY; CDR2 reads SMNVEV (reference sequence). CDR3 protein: CASSFRLSDTEAFF. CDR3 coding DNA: TGTGCCAGCAGTTTTCGGTTATCGGATACTGAAGCTTTCTTT.

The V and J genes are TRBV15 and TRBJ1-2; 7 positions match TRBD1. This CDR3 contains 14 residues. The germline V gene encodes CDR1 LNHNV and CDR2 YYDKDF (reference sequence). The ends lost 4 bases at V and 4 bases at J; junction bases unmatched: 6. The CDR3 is CATSTRGQVYGYTF. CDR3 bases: TGTGCCACCAGCACGCGAGGACAGGTCTATGGCTACACCTTC.

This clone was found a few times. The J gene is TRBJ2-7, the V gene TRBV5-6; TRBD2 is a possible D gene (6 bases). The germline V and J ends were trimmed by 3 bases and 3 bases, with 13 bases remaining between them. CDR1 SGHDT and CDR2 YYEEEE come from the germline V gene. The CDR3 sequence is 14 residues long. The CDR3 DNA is TGTGCCAGCAGCTCGAACCGGGGGTTCTACGAGCAGTACGTC. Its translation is CASSSNRGFYEQYV.

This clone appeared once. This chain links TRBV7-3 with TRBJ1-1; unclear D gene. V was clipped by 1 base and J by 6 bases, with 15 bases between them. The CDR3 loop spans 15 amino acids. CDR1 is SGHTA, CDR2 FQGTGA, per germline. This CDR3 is CASSLIPGAGAEAFF. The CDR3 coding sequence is TGTGCCAGCAGCTTAATTCCGGGCGCGGGTGCTGAAGCTTTCTTT.

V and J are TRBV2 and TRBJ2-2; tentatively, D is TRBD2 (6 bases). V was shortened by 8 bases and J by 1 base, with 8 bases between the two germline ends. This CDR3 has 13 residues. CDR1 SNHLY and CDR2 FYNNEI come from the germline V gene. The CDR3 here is CASVSGNTGELFF. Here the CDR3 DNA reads TGTGCCAGCGTTAGCGGGAACACCGGGGAGCTGTTTTTT.

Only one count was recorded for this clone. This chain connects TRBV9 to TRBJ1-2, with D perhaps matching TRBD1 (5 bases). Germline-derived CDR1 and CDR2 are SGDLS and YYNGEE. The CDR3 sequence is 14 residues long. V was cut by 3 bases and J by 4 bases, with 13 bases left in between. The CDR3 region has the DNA TGTGCCAGCAGCGCAGAGGACACCAGCTATGGCTACACCTTC. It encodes CASSAEDTSYGYTF. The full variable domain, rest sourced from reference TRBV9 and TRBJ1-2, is DSGVTQTPKHLITATGQRVTLRCSPRSGDLSVYWYQQSLDQGLQFLIQYYNGEERAKGNILERFSAQQFPDLHSELNLSSLELGDSALYFCASSAEDTSYGYTFGSGTRLTVV.

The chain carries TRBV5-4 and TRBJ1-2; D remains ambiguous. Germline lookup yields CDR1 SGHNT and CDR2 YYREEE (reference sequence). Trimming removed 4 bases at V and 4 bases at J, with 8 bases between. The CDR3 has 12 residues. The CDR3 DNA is TGTGCCAGCAGCGACGATCTCTATGGCTACACCTTC. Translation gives CASSDDLYGYTF.